These 29 T cell receptor beta chains came from one sample sequenced in a study of T cell responses to AZD1222 COVID-19 vaccine (dated by TCRdb to about 2021). The sample's time point label is to be understood as: baseline before first vaccination. The library relied on the immunoSEQ multiplex PCR assay. TCRdb's version of the immuneACCESS table is confined to in-frame rearrangements and falls short of the full clone set. An unresolved V gene accounts for under half of the shortfall where checked; the remainder is of unknown origin. The sample includes roughly 260,000 clones, with over 85% observed a single time. The ten largest clones take up approximately 0.52% of the sample. Specimen: peripheral blood, collected on day 0 of AZD1222 vaccination. The receptors shown here come from an adult in good health.

This clone has just one count. The chain couples TRBV29-1 to TRBJ2-3; D could derive from TRBD1 or TRBD2 (5 bases each). The germline V gene has CDR1 SQVTM and CDR2 ANQGSEA. The CDR3 is 12 amino acids. The V gene lost 4 bases and the J gene lost 6 bases, with 11 bases spanning the gap. This CDR3 reads CSVGREYDTQYF. The CDR3 DNA reads as TGCAGCGTTGGCAGGGAGTACGATACGCAGTATTTT.

The chain has TRBV5-1 and TRBJ2-7; D gene unclear. Germline V gene lookup returns CDR1 SGHRS and CDR2 YFSETQ. With 2 bases removed from V and 2 bases from J, the gap between germline ends came to 8 bases. CDR3 length: 13 residues. CDR3 DNA: TGCGCCAGCAGCTTTAGGGTTCCCTACGAGCAGTACTTC. It specifies CASSFRVPYEQYF.

This chain connects TRBV4-1 to TRBJ2-6; 10 bases align to TRBD1. Germline CDR1 is MGHRA and CDR2 is YSYEKL. This CDR3 region has 17 residues. With V trimmed by 1 base and J by 0 bases, 0 bases remained unmatched. The CDR3 DNA reads as TGCGCCAGCAGCCAAGGGACAGGGGGCTCTGGGGCCAACGTCCTGACTTTC. As protein: CASSQGTGGSGANVLTF.

The chain links TRBV2 to TRBJ1-1; 8 nucleotides align to TRBD1. The V gene's germline CDR1 is SNHLY and CDR2 FYNNEI. The CDR3 has 13 amino acids. The trim removed 7 bases at V and 4 bases at J, leaving 5 bases unmatched. CDR3 sequence reads: CASITDRATEAFF. As DNA, the CDR3 is TGTGCCAGCATCACGGACAGGGCCACTGAAGCTTTCTTT.

The chain carries TRBV29-1 and TRBJ2-6; D unclear. CDR3 length: 12 amino acids. V was cut by 6 bases and J by 1 base, with 4 bases left in between. From germline, CDR1 is SQVTM and CDR2 ANQGSEA. Here the CDR3 DNA reads TGCAGCGTAGGGTCTGGGGCCAACGTCCTGACTTTC. Its translation is CSVGSGANVLTF.

This clone has just one count. The chain couples TRBV3-1 (or the pseudogene TRBV3-2) to TRBJ1-5; D remains ambiguous. V was trimmed by 8 bases and J by 6 bases, leaving 14 bases between them. CDR1 and CDR2 (germline): LGHDT, YNNKEL (reference sequence). The CDR3 covers 13 residues. DNA of the CDR3: TGTGCCAGCGGGCCGCTATTAGGTCAGCCCCAGCATTTT. Translating gives CASGPLLGQPQHF.

The chain carries TRBV6-1 and TRBJ1-5; possibly TRBD1 for D (5 bases). Trimming shortened V by 0 bases and J by 3 bases, and 12 bases separated the two germline ends. Per the germline V gene, CDR1 is MNHNS and CDR2 is SASEGT. CDR3 size: 16 residues. CDR3 in DNA: TGTGCCAGCAGTGAAGCATACCGACAGCCCAATCAGCCCCAGCATTTT. Protein product: CASSEAYRQPNQPQHF.

The chain recombines TRBV5-1 with TRBJ2-7; 9 nucleotides line up with TRBD1. The CDR3 is 14 residues long. Germline CDR1 SGHRS, CDR2 YFSETQ. V dropped 1 base and J dropped 5; count of bases not matched to a gene: 4. Here the CDR3 DNA reads TGCGCCAGCAGCTTGACAGGGGGCACCCACGAGCAGTACTTC. Residues: CASSLTGGTHEQYF.

The V gene is TRBV28, the J gene TRBJ1-1, with D maybe TRBD1 (5 bases). V was pared by 2 bases and J by 9 bases, with 10 bases between. The germline V gene has CDR1 MDHEN and CDR2 SYDVKM. The CDR3 is 12 residues long. CDR3 residues: CASSLGGGKAFF. The CDR3 region has the DNA TGTGCCAGCAGTTTAGGGGGAGGGAAAGCTTTCTTT.

The J gene is TRBJ1-6, the V gene TRBV7-2; 11 positions match TRBD1. Germline CDR1 is SGHTA and CDR2 is FQGNSA. The CDR3 covers 14 residues. Trimming removed 4 bases from V and 11 bases from J; junction bases left unmatched: 4. CDR3 sequence: CASSYGQGATPLHF. CDR3 bases: TGTGCCAGCAGCTACGGACAGGGGGCAACACCCCTCCACTTT.

This rearrangement joins TRBV2 to TRBJ1-2, with D uncertain. V was shortened by 2 bases and J by 4 bases, with 8 bases between the two germline ends. The CDR3 runs 13 residues. From germline, CDR1 is SNHLY and CDR2 FYNNEI. The CDR3 region is CASSESMGYGYTF. CDR3 sequence (DNA): TGTGCCAGCAGTGAAAGTATGGGCTATGGCTACACCTTC.

This sequence joins TRBV20-1 and TRBJ2-7, with D unclear. The V gene lost 5 bases and the J gene lost 4 bases, with 9 bases spanning the gap. The CDR3 runs 11 residues. CDR1 and CDR2 from the germline V gene are DFQATT and SNEGSKA (reference sequence). The CDR3 loop is CSAVGPYEQYF. The CDR3 nucleotides are TGCAGTGCTGTGGGTCCATACGAGCAGTACTTC.

V usage is TRBV7-3 and J usage is TRBJ2-1; no clear D. The germline gives CDR1 SGHTA, CDR2 FQGTGA. V was pared by 5 bases and J by 10 bases, with 21 bases between. There are 15 residues in the CDR3. CDR3 amino acids: CASSQQSMTEAEQFF. Here the CDR3 DNA reads TGTGCCAGCAGCCAACAATCTATGACCGAGGCAGAGCAGTTCTTC.

The chain joins TRBV11-2 to TRBJ1-1; unclear D gene. CDR1 SGHAT and CDR2 FQNNGV come from the germline V gene. V lost 3 bases and J lost 2, with 7 bases in between. The CDR3 is 13 residues long. The CDR3 sequence is CASSFGRNTEAFF. The CDR3 DNA is TGTGCCAGCAGCTTCGGCAGAAACACTGAAGCTTTCTTT.

This sequence joins TRBV6-5 and TRBJ2-3; tentatively, D is TRBD1 (6 bases). Trimming shortened V by 5 bases and J by 1 base, and 7 bases separated the two germline ends. The CDR3 has 13 amino acids. Germline CDR1 and CDR2: MNHEY and SVGAGI. The CDR3 sequence: CASSTGRTDTQYF. In DNA, the CDR3 is TGTGCCAGCAGTACAGGGCGCACAGATACGCAGTATTTT.

V and J are TRBV2 and TRBJ2-6; D call uncertain. The CDR3 is 15 amino acids. V was pared by 2 bases and J by 0 bases, with 5 bases between. The germline CDR1 and CDR2 sequences are SNHLY and FYNNEI. CDR3: CASSENSSGANVLTF. As DNA, the CDR3 is TGTGCCAGCAGTGAAAATAGCTCTGGGGCCAACGTCCTGACTTTC.

This chain uses TRBV21-1 with TRBJ2-7; the table's D call TRBD1 went unverified against the DNA. TRBV21-1 is flagged as a pseudogene. CDR3 size: 12 residues. The CDR3 here is CASSNDSYKQYF. The CDR3 nucleotides read TGTGCCAGCAGCAACGACAGCTACAAGCAGTACTTC.

V gene TRBV29-1 combines with J gene TRBJ2-2; D may be TRBD1 (6 bases). V was shortened by 4 bases and J by 6 bases, with 9 bases between the two germline ends. The CDR3 extends over 12 amino acids. Germline lookup yields CDR1 SQVTM and CDR2 ANQGSEA. This CDR3 is CSVASGAGELFF. In nucleotides, the CDR3 is TGCAGCGTTGCATCAGGGGCCGGGGAGCTGTTTTTT.

The chain couples TRBV2 to TRBJ2-7; no clear D gene. This CDR3 is built from 13 residues. The germline V gene encodes CDR1 SNHLY and CDR2 FYNNEI. Trimming removed 8 bases from V and 3 bases from J, with 14 bases in between. Written as DNA, the CDR3 is TGTGCCAGCTCCATCCCCAACCTCTACGAGCAGTACTTC. Translating it yields CASSIPNLYEQYF. The full variable domain, completed using reference TRBV2 and TRBJ2-7, is EPEVTQTPSHQVTQMGQEVILRCVPISNHLYFYWYRQILGQKVEFLVSFYNNEISEKSEIFDDQFSVERPDGSNFTLKIRSTKLEDSAMYFCASSIPNLYEQYFGPGTRLTVT.

This rearrangement joins TRBV4-2 to TRBJ2-7, with TRBD1 identical over 12 bases. The germline CDR1 and CDR2 sequences are LGHNA and YNFKEQ. The CDR3 spans 16 residues. Unmatched junction bases numbered 4, after V lost 4 bases and J lost 0 bases. The CDR3 nucleotides are TGTGCCAGCAGCCGGGGACAGGGGGCCTACTCCTACGAGCAGTACTTC. Residues: CASSRGQGAYSYEQYF.

This chain links TRBV7-3 with TRBJ2-1, with 9 positions matching TRBD2. This CDR3 region has 15 residues. Germline CDR1 reads SGHTA; CDR2 reads FQGTGA. V was clipped by 1 base and J by 4 bases; unmatched bases: 2. In DNA, the CDR3 is TGTGCCAGCAGCTTAAACCTAGCGGGGTACAATGAGCAGTTCTTC. As protein: CASSLNLAGYNEQFF.

With regard to this clone: The junction departs from germline at one end; a sequencing error may be responsible. V and J are TRBV5-1 and TRBJ1-1, with D perhaps TRBD1 (6 bases). CDR3 length equals 14 residues. Germline V CDR1 and CDR2: SGHRS, YFSETQ. The CDR3 region is CARSPRGGNTEAFF. The CDR3 nucleotides are TGCGCCCGCAGCCCGAGGGGGGGGAACACTGAAGCTTTCTTT. The full variable domain, rest sourced from reference TRBV5-1 and TRBJ1-1, is KAGVTQTPRYLIKTRGQQVTLSCSPISGHRSVSWYQQTPGQGLQFLFEYFSETQRNKGNFPGRFSGRQFSNSRSEMNVSTLELGDSALYLCARSPRGGNTEAFFGQGTRLTVV.

The V gene is TRBV4-1, the J gene TRBJ2-3; D may be TRBD2 (5 bases). Germline lookup yields CDR1 MGHRA and CDR2 YSYEKL. Trimming cost V 0 bases and J 5 bases, with 12 bases left between them. The CDR3 totals 15 residues. Here the CDR3 DNA reads TGCGCCAGCAGCCAAGATATCCTAGCTAGAGATACGCAGTATTTT. As protein: CASSQDILARDTQYF.

The chain carries TRBV28 and TRBJ2-7, with a tentative D call TRBD1 (5 bases). V shed 1 base and J shed 4 bases, with 11 bases lying between them. The germline V gene encodes CDR1 MDHEN and CDR2 SYDVKM. There are 14 residues in the CDR3. CDR3 DNA sequence: TGTGCCAGCAGTTTATCTCGGACACCTTACGAGCAGTACTTC. Residues: CASSLSRTPYEQYF. The variable domain in full, with the rest retrieved from reference TRBV28 and TRBJ2-7, is DVKVTQSSRYLVKRTGEKVFLECVQDMDHENMFWYRQDPGLGLRLIYFSYDVKMKEKGDIPEGYSVSREKKERFSLILESASTNQTSMYLCASSLSRTPYEQYFGPGTRLTVT.

The chain combines TRBV6-5 with TRBJ1-4, with 7 bases matching TRBD1. This CDR3 is built from 14 residues. Per germline, CDR1 MNHEY and CDR2 SVGAGI. J gave up 8 bases and V 5 bases, and 8 bases lay outside the gene matches. CDR3 nucleotides: TGTGCCAGCAGTCACCGGGACAGAGGGGAAAAACTGTTTTTT. It is translated as CASSHRDRGEKLFF.

V and J are TRBV2 and TRBJ2-3, with 9 positions matching TRBD2. CDR3 size: 14 residues. V was pared by 7 bases and J by 7 bases, with 9 bases of the junction left unmatched. Germline lookup yields CDR1 SNHLY and CDR2 FYNNEI. CDR3 sequence (DNA): TGTGCCAGCATATCCAGCGGGGGGACCCATACGCAGTATTTT. Its protein is CASISSGGTHTQYF.

The rearrangement uses TRBV5-1 and TRBJ1-2; D is unresolved. The CDR3 extends over 13 amino acids. In germline, CDR1 is SGHRS, CDR2 YFSETQ. V lost 1 base and J 4 bases, leaving 8 bases between the germline ends. Here the CDR3 DNA reads TGCGCCAGCAGCTTGATAGGCTCCTATGGCTACACCTTC. It specifies CASSLIGSYGYTF.

The chain combines TRBV5-6 with TRBJ2-5; D tentatively reads TRBD1 or TRBD2 (5 bases each). Germline V gene sequence: CDR1 SGHDT, CDR2 YYEEEE. CDR3 length: 14 amino acids. Trimming cost V 3 bases and J 5 bases, with 14 bases left between them. The CDR3 DNA follows: TGTGCCAGCAGCTCGCCCGGGACCAGGGAGACCCAGTACTTC. Translation gives CASSSPGTRETQYF.

CDR3 residues: CASSSQGATREKLFF. The CDR3 DNA sequence: TGTGCCAGCAGCTCGCAAGGGGCAACTAGAGAAAAACTGTTTTTT. The chain employs TRBV7-2 and TRBJ1-4, with D maybe TRBD1 (5 bases). Germline assignment: CDR1 SGHTA and CDR2 FQGNSA. The CDR3 contains 15 residues. Trimming pared 4 bases from V and 8 bases from J, leaving 17 bases between.